The clone carrying this T cell receptor (beta chain) was seen only a few times. Its antigen is not identified. V was cut by 3 bases and J by 2 bases, with 12 bases left in between. Germline-derived CDR1 and CDR2 are KGHSH and LQKENI. The CDR3 totals 15 residues. This record comes from a study of human T cells and chemical hapten exposure. General study points: Each of the donors had alopecia, so their immune responses may not resemble those of healthy people. Higher patch test scores went with higher counts of PT1 expanded TCRs.

In the original workflow: The number of TCRs in each sample had a median of about 100,000 and spanned about 23,224 to 690,600. TCRdb itself ran the RACE reads through MiXCR, one entry per CDR3 protein. Clone size and V and J calls follow TCRdb, not the original study. This sample has about 400,000 distinct CDR3 sequences; just under 6.5% occur once, and the top ten carry less than 6.5%. The time point is: patch test 2, 6 weeks after DPC sensitization. Treatment noted: therapeutic diphenylcyclopropenone sensitization with weekly scalp DPC. The TCR was taken from a woman in her late teens or twenties with alopecia areata. Some clones in this sample may be carry-over from other donors' samples. The rearrangement joins TRBV18 to TRBJ2-3; D not resolved. Sequencing used whole blood, obtained in connection with sensitization to the hapten diphenylcyclopropenone (DPC). The CDR3 sequence is CASSPLGYITDTQYF. CDR3 nucleotide sequence: TGTGCCAGCTCACCCCTGGGGTATATCACAGATACGCAGTATTTT.